This T cell receptor (beta chain) appears in the sequencing data of a study of regulatory T cells in long-lasting Graves disease. Germline V gene sequence: CDR1 LNHDA, CDR2 SQIVND (reference sequence). This CDR3 has 15 amino acids. V was shortened by 10 bases and J by 2 bases, with 18 bases between the two germline ends. Arm-PCR of CDR3 regions and iRepertoire HTBI primers were used to build TCR beta libraries. TCRdb fed the multiplex PCR reads into MiXCR, producing one record per CDR3 protein. Among 560,000 or so distinct CDR3 sequences listed, 16% were seen once. As to time point: newly diagnosed GD, antithyroid drugs for less than 3 months. RNA extracted from PBMCs served as the sequencing template. Each patient gave around 9.7 milliliters of EDTA-anticoagulated peripheral blood. In addition, the sample was reused for a study of T cells in Graves' hyperthyroidism and ophthalmopathy.

The material sequenced was peripheral blood mononuclear cells (PBMCs), taken at new diagnosis, from a patient treated with antithyroid drugs. This sequence joins TRBV19 and TRBJ1-5; tentative D call: TRBD1 (5 bases). This sequence originates from a young man with Graves disease. CDR3 region: CATLGTAGGNQPQHF. DNA for the CDR3: TGTGCCACCCTAGGGACGGCGGGAGGCAATCAGCCCCAGCATTTT. The full variable domain, in which reference TRBV19 and TRBJ1-5 provide the parts outside the CDR3, is DGGITQSPKYLFRKEGQNVTLSCEQNLNHDAMYWYRQDPGQGLRLIYYSQIVNDFQKGDIAEGYSVSREKKESFPLTVTSAQKNPTAFYLCATLGTAGGNQPQHFGDGTRLSIL.